This TCR beta chain derives from a study of regulatory T cells in long-lasting Graves disease. Whole-study findings and limits: Those with persistent Graves' had less TCR diversity than newly diagnosed patients.

With iRepertoire HTBI primers and Arm-PCR of CDR3 regions, TCR beta libraries were built. TCRdb used MiXCR to reprocess the multiplex PCR reads, holding one entry per CDR3 protein. The data show some 250,000 distinct CDR3 sequences, around 18% seen once. This clonotype has just a few counts. Its antigen is as yet unknown. Noted time point: newly diagnosed GD, antithyroid drugs for less than 3 months. The TCR library was made from RNA that had been extracted from PBMCs in TRIzol. This CDR3 has 13 amino acids. Germline CDR1 is MNHEY and CDR2 is SMNVEV (reference sequence). V gave up 0 bases and J gave up 2 bases, with 3 bases separating them. The same specimen was also included in a second study, on T cells in Graves' hyperthyroidism and ophthalmopathy. That report adds: Aged 18 to 65, the patients had hyperthyroidism that was newly diagnosed and had lasted under 2 months. TCR CDR3 underwent first-round RT-PCR with the HTBI primer set. Classification by a 13 V-J model distinguished ophthalmopathy from stable hyperthyroidism.

The source of this sequence is a woman aged 25 to 45 with Graves disease. J is TRBJ2-3 and V is TRBV27; D call uncertain. The sequencing used peripheral blood mononuclear cells (PBMCs), collected at new diagnosis, from a patient treated with antithyroid drugs. The CDR3 coding sequence is TGTGCCAGCAGTTTATCTCTCACAGATACGCAGTATTTT. This translates into CASSLSLTDTQYF.